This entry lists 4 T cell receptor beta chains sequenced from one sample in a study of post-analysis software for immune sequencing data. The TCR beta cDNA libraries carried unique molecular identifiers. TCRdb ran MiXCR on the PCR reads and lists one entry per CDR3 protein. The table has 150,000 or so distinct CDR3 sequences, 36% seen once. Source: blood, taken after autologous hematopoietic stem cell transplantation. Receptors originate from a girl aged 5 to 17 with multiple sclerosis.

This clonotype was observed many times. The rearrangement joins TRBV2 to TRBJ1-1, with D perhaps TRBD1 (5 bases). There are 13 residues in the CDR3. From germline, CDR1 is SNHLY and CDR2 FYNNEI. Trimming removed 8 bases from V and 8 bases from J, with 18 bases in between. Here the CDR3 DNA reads TGTGCCAGCCGCGATTCAGGTTCAGGGGAAGCTTTCTTT. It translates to CASRDSGSGEAFF.

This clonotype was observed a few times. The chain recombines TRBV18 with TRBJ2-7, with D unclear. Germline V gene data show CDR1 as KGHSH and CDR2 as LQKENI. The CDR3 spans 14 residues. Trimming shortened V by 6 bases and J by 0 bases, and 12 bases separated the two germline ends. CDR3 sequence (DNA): TGTGCCAGCTCTCCGCCTGGCTTCTCCTACGAGCAGTACTTC. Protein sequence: CASSPPGFSYEQYF.

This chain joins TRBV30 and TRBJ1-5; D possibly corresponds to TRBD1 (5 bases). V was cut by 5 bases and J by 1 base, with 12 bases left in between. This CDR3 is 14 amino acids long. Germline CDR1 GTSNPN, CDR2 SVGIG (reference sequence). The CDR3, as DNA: TGTGCCTGGCGGGACGGACGAAGCAATCAGCCCCAGCATTTT. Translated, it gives CAWRDGRSNQPQHF.

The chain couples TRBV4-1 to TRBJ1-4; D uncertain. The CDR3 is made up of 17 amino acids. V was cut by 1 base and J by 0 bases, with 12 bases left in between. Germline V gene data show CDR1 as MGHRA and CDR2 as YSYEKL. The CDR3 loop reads CASSQAGRRATNEKLFF. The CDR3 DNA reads TGCGCCAGCAGCCAAGCGGGTAGGAGAGCAACTAATGAAAAACTGTTTTTT.